These 29 T cell receptor beta chains share one sample of origin, sequenced in a study of post-analysis software for immune sequencing data. General study results and limits: Compared with controls, patients had more of about 5 TRBV segments, including TRBV5-6, TRBV5-1 and TRBV20-1.

Unique molecular identifiers featured in each of the TCR beta cDNA libraries. TCRdb reanalysed the PCR reads using MiXCR and keeps one entry per CDR3 protein. There are 450,000 or so distinct CDR3 sequences in the sample; around 40% occur only once, and 12% lies in the top ten. The antigens for these receptors are not known. The specimen was blood. The receptors originated from a girl aged 10-17 years with multiple sclerosis.

This clonotype came up many times. The chain recombines TRBV27 with TRBJ2-7; 7 positions match TRBD2. J was trimmed by 0 bases and V by 9 bases; bases with no gene match: 8. CDR3 size: 14 residues. The germline V gene has CDR1 MNHEY and CDR2 SMNVEV (reference sequence). CDR3 DNA: TGTGCCAGTCGAATGGCGGGAGTCTCCTACGAGCAGTACTTC. Translated, it gives CASRMAGVSYEQYF.

The V call is TRBV4-3, the J call TRBJ2-1; possibly TRBD1 for D (6 bases). V lost 3 bases, J lost 3 bases, and 18 bases lay in between. This CDR3 region has 17 residues. Germline V CDR1 and CDR2: LGHNA, YSLEER. CDR3 bases: TGCGCCAGCAGCCAGGACTGGGGGTGGGGACACTACAATGAGCAGTTCTTC. Its protein product is CASSQDWGWGHYNEQFF.

This chain links TRBV20-1 with TRBJ2-1, with 8 nucleotides matching TRBD2. Germline-derived CDR1 and CDR2 are DFQATT and SNEGSKA (reference sequence). The CDR3 contains 14 residues. Trimming took 4 bases from V and 6 from J; bases not matched to a gene: 8. CDR3 loop: CSAKGLVVGNEQFF. In DNA, the CDR3 is TGCAGTGCTAAGGGACTAGTCGTGGGCAATGAGCAGTTCTTC.

The chain recombines TRBV7-9 with TRBJ1-2; no definite D call. In germline, CDR1 is SEHNR, CDR2 FQNEAQ (reference sequence). The CDR3 has 17 residues. Deletions cut 5 bases from V and 8 bases from J, with 27 bases between. CDR3 in DNA: TGTGCCAGCAGCCCAGAGAGTGGCGGCCCCGCCCCGGGGGGCTACACCTTC. Its translation is CASSPESGGPAPGGYTF. Filled out from reference TRBV7-9 and TRBJ1-2, the complete variable domain reads DTGVSQNPRHKITKRGQNVTFRCDPISEHNRLYWYRQTLGQGPEFLTYFQNEAQLEKSRLLSDRFSAERPKGSFSTLEIQRTEQGDSAMYLCASSPESGGPAPGGYTFGSGTRLTVV.

The CDR3: CATSRGTGMNTEAFF. DNA for the CDR3: TGTGCCACCAGCAGAGGGACGGGGATGAACACTGAAGCTTTCTTT. The chain combines TRBV15 with TRBJ1-1, with unresolved D. V was pared by 1 base and J by 0 bases, with 9 bases between. CDR3 length equals 15 residues. Germline CDR1 LNHNV, CDR2 YYDKDF (reference sequence).

The rearrangement links TRBV20-1 to TRBJ2-2; either TRBD1 or TRBD2 may supply D (5 bases each). V shed 0 bases and J shed 10 bases, with 21 bases lying between them. Germline values: CDR1 DFQATT, CDR2 SNEGSKA (reference sequence). The CDR3 is made up of 16 amino acids. DNA of the CDR3: TGCAGTGCTAGAGATTTTGGAGGCAGCCTAGGGGAGGAGCTGTTTTTT. It specifies CSARDFGGSLGEELFF.

In this sample, this clonotype turned up a few times. CDR3 bases: TGTGCCAGCACCACGGGGGGGGAGCAGTTCTTC. Its translation: CASTTGGEQFF. The chain carries TRBV12-3 or TRBV12-4 and TRBJ2-1; 8 bases are shared with TRBD2. CDR3 length equals 11 residues. V gave up 7 bases and J gave up 10 bases; unmatched junction bases: 3.

The chain recombines TRBV4-2 with TRBJ2-1; TRBD2 matches 9 bases. From germline, CDR1 is LGHNA and CDR2 YNFKEQ. V trimming: 4 bases; J trimming: 0 bases; junction bases outside the gene matches: 7. The CDR3 runs to 17 residues. CDR3 bases: TGTGCCAGCAGCCCTGCATTTAGCGGGAGCTCCTACAATGAGCAGTTCTTC. This encodes CASSPAFSGSSYNEQFF.

This clonotype was counted between two and nine times. J is TRBJ2-1 and V is TRBV12-3 or TRBV12-4; a possible D gene is TRBD2 (6 bases). Deletions cut 6 bases from V and 3 bases from J, with 12 bases between. The CDR3 runs 14 residues. CDR3 coding DNA: TGTGCCAGCAGCCGACGGGACTTCTACAATGAGCAGTTCTTC. Its translation is CASSRRDFYNEQFF.

This clonotype was seen more than once but under ten times. The chain links TRBV3-1 to TRBJ2-5; 8 bases align to TRBD2. The CDR3 has 17 amino acids. Germline CDR1 LGHDT, CDR2 YNNKEL (reference sequence). The J segment lost 6 bases and the V segment lost 0 bases, leaving 12 bases of the junction unmatched. The CDR3 DNA reads as TGTGCCAGCAGCCAAGATCGGTACAGCGGGAGTGGGCAGACCCAGTACTTC. This gives the protein CASSQDRYSGSGQTQYF.

The V call is TRBV11-1, the J call TRBJ2-5, with 7 bases fitting TRBD2. The germline V gene has CDR1 SGHAT and CDR2 FQDESV (reference sequence). This CDR3 is 15 amino acids long. Unmatched junction bases numbered 4, after V lost 1 base and J lost 2 bases. CDR3 residues: CASSLGRDYQETQYF. The DNA of the CDR3 is TGTGCCAGCAGCTTAGGACGGGACTATCAAGAGACCCAGTACTTC. Full variable domain (missing parts from reference TRBV11-1 and TRBJ2-5): EAEVAQSPRYKITEKSQAVAFWCDPISGHATLYWYRQILGQGPELLVQFQDESVVDDSQLPKDRFSAERLKGVDSTLKIQPAELGDSAMYLCASSLGRDYQETQYFGPGTRLLVL.

The chain has TRBV3-1 and TRBJ1-1; unclear D gene. The CDR3 is 12 residues long. CDR1 and CDR2 from the germline V gene are LGHDT and YNNKEL (reference sequence). Trimming removed 5 bases at V and 4 bases at J, with 8 bases between. This chain's CDR3 is CASSSEATEAFF. In DNA form, the CDR3 reads TGTGCCAGCAGCTCAGAGGCCACTGAAGCTTTCTTT.

This clonotype has a handful of counts. The V gene is TRBV20-1, the J gene TRBJ2-7; a possible D gene is TRBD1 (5 bases). The CDR3 sequence is 15 residues long. The germline V and J ends were trimmed by 0 bases and 5 bases, with 17 bases remaining between them. Germline assignment: CDR1 DFQATT and CDR2 SNEGSKA (reference sequence). The CDR3 sequence is CSARDLWQGANEQYF. CDR3 in DNA: TGCAGTGCTAGAGATCTCTGGCAGGGTGCCAACGAGCAGTACTTC.

V is TRBV29-1 and J is TRBJ2-7, with D unclear. The CDR3 sequence is 12 residues long. V lost 3 bases and J lost 6, with 12 bases in between. Germline lookup yields CDR1 SQVTM and CDR2 ANQGSEA. CDR3 coding DNA: TGCAGCGTTGAGGGCAGTCATGGCGAGCAGTACTTC. Its protein is CSVEGSHGEQYF.

The rearrangement links TRBV9 to TRBJ2-7; 9 positions agree with TRBD2. J was trimmed by 0 bases and V by 2 bases; bases with no gene match: 6. This CDR3 is 16 amino acids long. CDR1 and CDR2 (germline): SGDLS, YYNGEE. The CDR3 bases are TGTGCCAGCAGCGTTTTTGCGGGGGGGAGCTCCTACGAGCAGTACTTC. This codes for CASSVFAGGSSYEQYF.

The chain combines TRBV29-1 with TRBJ1-2; TRBD1 agrees at 9 bases. The CDR3 covers 13 residues. Unmatched junction bases numbered 2, after V lost 4 bases and J lost 2 bases. The germline gives CDR1 SQVTM, CDR2 ANQGSEA. CDR3 nucleotides: TGCAGCGTTGGGACAGGGGAAAACTATGGCTACACCTTC. Amino acid sequence: CSVGTGENYGYTF. Together with reference TRBV29-1 and TRBJ1-2, the CDR3 gives the full variable domain: SAVISQKPSRDICQRGTSLTIQCQVDSQVTMMFWYRQQPGQSLTLIATANQGSEATYESGFVIDKFPISRPNLTFSTLTVSNMSPEDSSIYLCSVGTGENYGYTFGSGTRLTVV.

Notes on this clonotype: Since a much larger clone is just one base distant, this may be a read error. The chain combines TRBV5-6 with TRBJ2-7; 8 bases are shared with TRBD1. This CDR3 has 13 amino acids. Germline-derived CDR1 and CDR2 are SGHDT and YYEEEE. CDR3 loop: CASRTGVSCEQYF. DNA for the CDR3: TGTGCCAGCAGGACAGGGGTCTCCTGCGAGCAGTACTTC.

The genes are TRBV5-1 and TRBJ2-7; D is possibly TRBD1 (6 bases). The tail of the sequence fits TRBJ2-5 better, so the J call may be wrong. Germline V gives CDR1 SGHRS, CDR2 YFSETQ. This CDR3 has 15 amino acids. DNA of the CDR3: TGCGCCAGCAGCTTGGTGGCAGGGGCTCAGGAGACCCAGTACTTC. Residues: CASSLVAGAQETQYF.

With regard to this clonotype: A read error may produce the germline difference seen at one junction end. This chain joins TRBV6-2 or TRBV6-3 and TRBJ2-6, with D possibly being TRBD2 (6 bases). The CDR3 is 15 residues long. Looked up from germline, CDR1 is MNHEY and CDR2 is SVGEGT. CDR3 DNA: TGTGCCGGCAGTTACGGGGGATCTGGGGCCAACGTCCTGACTTTC. Encoded protein: CAGSYGGSGANVLTF.

This chain links TRBV29-1 with TRBJ2-1, with D perhaps TRBD1 or TRBD2 (5 bases each). The V end lost 6 bases, the J end lost 1 base, and 16 bases lay between the germline ends. CDR1 and CDR2 (germline): SQVTM, ANQGSEA. This CDR3 is 15 amino acids long. CDR3 in DNA: TGCAGCGTCTCCTCCGGGACGGCGTCCTACAATGAGCAGTTCTTC. Protein: CSVSSGTASYNEQFF.

J is TRBJ2-1 and V is TRBV20-1; 10 nucleotides agree with TRBD2. CDR3 length: 17 residues. J lost 2 bases, V lost 3 bases, and 10 bases had no gene match. Germline lookup yields CDR1 DFQATT and CDR2 SNEGSKA (reference sequence). In nucleotides, the CDR3 is TGCAGTGCTAGCGGTCCTGGTAGCGGGAGGACCTACAATGAGCAGTTCTTC. This sequence encodes CSASGPGSGRTYNEQFF.

V gene TRBV7-2 combines with J gene TRBJ2-6; 8 bases agree with TRBD1. V shed 2 bases, J shed 4 bases, and the junction held 16 bases outside the gene matches. The CDR3 runs 20 residues. Germline-derived CDR1 and CDR2 are SGHTA and FQGNSA. The CDR3 reads CASSLSLGTGPSLGANVLTF. CDR3 DNA sequence: TGTGCCAGCAGCTTAAGCCTGGGGACAGGACCGTCTCTGGGGGCCAACGTCCTGACTTTC.

The sample holds a few counts of this clonotype. This sequence joins TRBV7-9 and TRBJ1-2; TRBD1 is a possible D gene (6 bases). Germline V gives CDR1 SEHNR, CDR2 FQNEAQ (reference sequence). The CDR3 contains 16 residues. The V end was cut by 5 bases, the J end by 8 bases, with 24 bases between. The CDR3 DNA sequence: TGTGCCAGCAGCCCTCCCCGACAGGTTGGTCTAGGAGGCTACACCTTC. Protein sequence: CASSPPRQVGLGGYTF.

The chain recombines TRBV7-2 with TRBJ2-4; 9 bases are a match to TRBD1. TRBJ2-5 matches the DNA end more closely, so the J call is doubtful. CDR3 length: 16 residues. The germline V gene encodes CDR1 SGHTA and CDR2 FQGNSA. The chain's CDR3 is CASSLGQGQGRETQYF. The CDR3 bases are TGTGCCAGCAGCTTAGGTCAGGGACAGGGAAGAGAGACCCAGTACTTC.

The chain recombines TRBV3-1 with TRBJ1-1; no firm D call. V was trimmed by 7 bases and J by 1 base, leaving 10 bases between them. This CDR3 is 13 amino acids long. CDR1 LGHDT and CDR2 YNNKEL come from the germline V gene (reference sequence). DNA for the CDR3: TGTGCCAGCACCACAGCAGCGAACACTGAAGCTTTCTTT. This translates into CASTTAANTEAFF.

The chain has TRBV20-1 and TRBJ2-7, with 11 positions matching TRBD2. The CDR3 has 15 amino acids. Germline V gene sequence: CDR1 DFQATT, CDR2 SNEGSKA (reference sequence). The V and J ends lost 1 base and 3 bases, in that order; junction bases with no gene match: 5. The CDR3 DNA reads TGCAGTGCTAGAGGACTAGCGGGACACAACTACGAGCAGTACTTC. Translating gives CSARGLAGHNYEQYF.

The chain has TRBV28 and TRBJ1-1; no definite D call. Looked up from germline, CDR1 is MDHEN and CDR2 is SYDVKM. V lost 6 bases to trimming and J lost 0 bases, with 11 bases between them. CDR3 length: 14 amino acids. The DNA for the CDR3 is TGTGCCAGCAGGTTTCCCGCTATGAACACTGAAGCTTTCTTT. Translation: CASRFPAMNTEAFF.

This clonotype appeared a few times. The rearrangement joins TRBV29-1 to TRBJ2-7; 9 bases line up with TRBD2. Germline values: CDR1 SQVTM, CDR2 ANQGSEA. After removal of 6 bases from V and 7 bases from J, the junction contained 10 bases not matched to a gene. The CDR3 is made up of 13 amino acids. The CDR3 bases are TGCAGCGTGCCCATAGCGGGAGCAGGGGAGCAGTACTTC. Translation gives CSVPIAGAGEQYF.

The V and J genes are TRBV6-4 and TRBJ2-3, with D unresolved. Germline loops: CDR1 MRHNA, CDR2 SNTAGT. Trimming took off 5 bases at V and 1 base at J, with 10 bases between the two ends. The CDR3 is 14 amino acids. CDR3 DNA: TGTGCCAGCAGTAACAGAGTGGGCACAGATACGCAGTATTTT. Encoded protein: CASSNRVGTDTQYF.